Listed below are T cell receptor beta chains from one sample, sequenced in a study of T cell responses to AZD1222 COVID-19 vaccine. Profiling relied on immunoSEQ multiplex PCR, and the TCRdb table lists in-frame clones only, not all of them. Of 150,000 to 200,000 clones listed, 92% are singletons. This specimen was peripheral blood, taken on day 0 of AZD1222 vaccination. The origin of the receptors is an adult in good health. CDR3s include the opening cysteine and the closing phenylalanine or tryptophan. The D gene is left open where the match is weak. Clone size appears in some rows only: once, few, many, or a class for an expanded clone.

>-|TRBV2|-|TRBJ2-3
TGTGCCAGCAGTGTGGTGGGGGGTTTAGATGCGCAGTATTTT
CASSVVGGLDAQYF
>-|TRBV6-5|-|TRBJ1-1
TGTGCCAGCACCTCAGGGCACACTGAAGCTTTCTTT
CASTSGHTEAFF
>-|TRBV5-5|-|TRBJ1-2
TGTGCCAGCAGCTGGATTGATTCCCGCTATGGCTACACCTTC
CASSWIDSRYGYTF
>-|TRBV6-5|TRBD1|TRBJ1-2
TGTGCCAGCAGTTACTGGGGGACAGGGAACTATGGCTACACCTTC
CASSYWGTGNYGYTF
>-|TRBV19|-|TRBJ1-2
TGTGCCACCCGGACTCCAGCCCCTAACTATGGCTACACCTTC
CATRTPAPNYGYTF
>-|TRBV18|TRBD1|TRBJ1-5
TGTGCCAGCGCCTCGACAGGGGACGGCAATCAGCCCCAGCATTTT
CASASTGDGNQPQHF
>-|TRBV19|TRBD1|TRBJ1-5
TGTGCCAGTTGCGACAGGGCGGGCAATCAGCCCCAGCATTTT
CASCDRAGNQPQHF
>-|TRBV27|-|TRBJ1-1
TGTGCCAGCAGCCGGTGGGGTGCCCAAGCTTTCTTT
CASSRWGAQAFF
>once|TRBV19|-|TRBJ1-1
TGTGCCAGTAGTAACCTTCAGGTCATGAACACTGAAGCTTTCTTT
CASSNLQVMNTEAFF
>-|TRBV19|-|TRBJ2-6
TGTGCCAGTAGGGGGACCTACTCTGGGGCCAACGTCCTGACTTTC
CASRGTYSGANVLTF
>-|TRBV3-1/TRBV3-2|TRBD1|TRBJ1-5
TGTGCCAGCAGCCAAGGGACAGGGAGGGATCAGCCCCAGCATTTT
CASSQGTGRDQPQHF
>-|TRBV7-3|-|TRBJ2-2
TGTGCCAGCAGCCTCGAAAGGGGCACCGGGGAGCTGTTTTTT
CASSLERGTGELFF
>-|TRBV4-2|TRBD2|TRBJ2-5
TGTGCCAGCAGCCAAGATGTGGGACTAGCGGGGGTGTTAGAGACCCAGTACTTC
CASSQDVGLAGVLETQYF
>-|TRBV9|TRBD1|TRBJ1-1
TGTGCCAGCAGCGTTACAGGGGAGACTGAAGCTTTCTTT
CASSVTGETEAFF
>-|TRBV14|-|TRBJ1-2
TGTGCCAGCAGCCAAGAATACAGGGTCCGTGGAGGAGGCTACACCTTC
CASSQEYRVRGGGYTF
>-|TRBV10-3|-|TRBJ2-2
TGTGCCATCAGAAGGGAACAGGGCCACGGGGAGCTGTTTTTT
CAIRREQGHGELFF
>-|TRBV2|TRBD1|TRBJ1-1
TGTGCCAGCTTAGTCTATAAATTGAGACAGGGAGGGACTGAAGCTTTCTTT
CASLVYKLRQGGTEAFF
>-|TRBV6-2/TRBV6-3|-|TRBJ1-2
TGTGCCAGCAGTTACCAGTTAAGGGACTATGGCTACACCTTC
CASSYQLRDYGYTF
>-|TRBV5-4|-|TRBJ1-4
TGTGCCAGCAGCTTCGGTTTGGGGTCTAATGAAAAACTGTTTTTT
CASSFGLGSNEKLFF
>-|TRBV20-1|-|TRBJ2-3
TGCAGTGCTAGTCAGGTTTTAAGCACAGATACGCAGTATTTT
CSASQVLSTDTQYF
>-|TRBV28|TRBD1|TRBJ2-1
TGTGCCAGCAGGCGCTCCGGGACAGGGGGCTATAATGAGCAGTTCTTC
CASRRSGTGGYNEQFF
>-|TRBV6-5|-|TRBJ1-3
TGTGCCAGCAGCCAAGCGGGTTACTCTGGAAACACCATATATTTT
CASSQAGYSGNTIYF
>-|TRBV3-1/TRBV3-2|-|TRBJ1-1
TGTGCCAGCAGCCAAGACAGTTACGGGACTGAAGCTTTCTTT
CASSQDSYGTEAFF
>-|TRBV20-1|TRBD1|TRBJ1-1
TGCAGTGCTAGTCCAGGGGGCTGGAACACTGAAGCTTTCTTT
CSASPGGWNTEAFF
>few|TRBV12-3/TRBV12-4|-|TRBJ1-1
TGTGCCAGCAGTTCGTCTTTGGGTGGGGCTTTCTTT
CASSSSLGGAFF
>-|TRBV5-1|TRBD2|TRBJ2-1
TGCGCCAGCGGGGCGACTAGCGGGGTCAGCAATGAGCAGTTCTTC
CASGATSGVSNEQFF
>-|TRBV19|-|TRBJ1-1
TGTGCCAGTAGGCACGAGGCTGCCACTGAAGCTTTCTTT
CASRHEAATEAFF
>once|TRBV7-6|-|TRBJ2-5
TGTGCCAGCAGCTTAGTATACGGCCCCGTGTCAGAGACCCAGTACTTC
CASSLVYGPVSETQYF
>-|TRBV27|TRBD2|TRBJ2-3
TGTGCCAGCAGTTCCCTCCTGACGGTTCTAGCGGGGGATTCAGATACGCAGTATTTT
CASSSLLTVLAGDSDTQYF
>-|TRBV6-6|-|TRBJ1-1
TGTGCCATCGGCTCTGAAGCTTTCTTT
CAIGSEAFF
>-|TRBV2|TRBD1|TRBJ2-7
TGTGCCAGCAGTGGACAGGGCTACGAGCAGTACTTC
CASSGQGYEQYF
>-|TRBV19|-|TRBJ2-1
TGTGCCAGTAGTCTAGGCGGTAAGCAGTTCTTC
CASSLGGKQFF
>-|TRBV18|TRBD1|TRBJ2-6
TGTGCCAGCTCAGGACAGGGGGCAAACTCTGGGGCCAACGTCCTGACTTTC
CASSGQGANSGANVLTF
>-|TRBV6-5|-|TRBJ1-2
TGTGCCAGCAGTTATGGACGGCATAACTATGGCTACACCTTC
CASSYGRHNYGYTF
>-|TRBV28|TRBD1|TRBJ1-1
TGTGCCAGCAGTCCGGGACAGGGGATACCTGAAGCTTTCTTT
CASSPGQGIPEAFF
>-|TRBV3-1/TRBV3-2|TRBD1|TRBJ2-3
TGTGCCAGCACCCTGACAGGGTCGAGGACAGATACGCAGTATTTT
CASTLTGSRTDTQYF
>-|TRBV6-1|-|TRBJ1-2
TGTGCCAGCAGTGAGGGACCGTTGAACTATGGCTACACCTTC
CASSEGPLNYGYTF
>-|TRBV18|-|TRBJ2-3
TGTGCCAGCTCCTCGACCGGGGGTACTAGCACAGATACGCAGTATTTT
CASSSTGGTSTDTQYF
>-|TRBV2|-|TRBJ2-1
TGTGCCAGGGGGTCTTTTACTTCCTACAATGAGCAGTTCTTC
CARGSFTSYNEQFF
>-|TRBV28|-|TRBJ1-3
TGTGCCAGCAGCCACGACAGAGCCTCTGGAAACACCATATATTTT
CASSHDRASGNTIYF
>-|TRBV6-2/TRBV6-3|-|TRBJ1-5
TGTGCCAGCAGTCGGGACGGGAATCAGCCCCAGCATTTT
CASSRDGNQPQHF
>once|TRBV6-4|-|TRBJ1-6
TGTGCCAGCAGTGGGGGGCTGCATAATTCACCCCTCCACTTT
CASSGGLHNSPLHF
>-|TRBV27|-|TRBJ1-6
TGTGCCAGCAGTTTACAAGTTTCCTATAATTCACCCCTCCACTTT
CASSLQVSYNSPLHF
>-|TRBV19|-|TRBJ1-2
TGTGCCAGTAGTATAGATTCAGGGGACCACTATGGCTACACCTTC
CASSIDSGDHYGYTF
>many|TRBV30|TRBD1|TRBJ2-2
TGTGCCTGGGAACAGGGGGTTCAGGCCGGGGAGCTGTTTTTT
CAWEQGVQAGELFF
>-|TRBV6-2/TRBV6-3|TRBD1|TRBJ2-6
TGTGCCAGCAGTTACTCGGGACAGGGCCTTTGGGGGGCCAACGTCCTGACTTTC
CASSYSGQGLWGANVLTF
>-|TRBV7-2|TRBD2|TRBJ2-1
TGTGCCAGCAGCTTAGTGGGGGTGGGGACTAGAGACAATGAGCAGTTCTTC
CASSLVGVGTRDNEQFF
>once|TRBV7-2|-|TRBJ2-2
TGTGCCAGCACCACTTCGGACCGGGCCGGGGAGCTGTTTTTT
CASTTSDRAGELFF